The 27 T cell receptor beta chains reported below all come from one sample, sequenced in a study of graft-versus-host responses after intestinal transplantation. Co-plating was performed using approximately 200,000 CFSE-labeled responder cells and approximately 200,000 irradiated, violet-dye-labeled stimulator cells. TCRdb's copy holds only in-frame clones and misses some; the assay was immunoSEQ multiplex PCR. The sample has about 15,000 clones, 30% seen once. The source was alloreactive CD8+ T cells from a mixed lymphocyte reaction culture, collected before intestinal transplant. This sample's subset: CFSE-low proliferating T cells sorted from approximately 6-day pre-transplant mixed lymphocyte reaction (GvH or HvG direction). Receptors originate from a human patient who received an intestinal transplant.

V gene TRBV2 combines with J gene TRBJ1-6; possible D gene TRBD1, 5 bases. CDR1 is SNHLY, CDR2 FYNNEI, per germline. The ends were cut back, 0 bases at V and 9 bases at J, with 33 bases in the middle. The CDR3 length is 22 residues. The CDR3 is CASSEALQWTPGWDSEISPLHF. The CDR3 bases are TGTGCCAGCAGTGAAGCGCTTCAATGGACACCGGGATGGGATTCCGAAATTTCACCCCTCCACTTT.

This sequence joins TRBV4-2 and TRBJ2-3; D gene uncertain. Germline V CDR1 and CDR2: LGHNA, YNFKEQ. V lost 0 bases, J lost 4 bases, and 5 bases lay in between. The CDR3 is made up of 13 amino acids. CDR3 coding DNA: TGTGCCAGCAGCCAAGAACTCCCAGATACGCAGTATTTT. It is translated as CASSQELPDTQYF.

The chain employs TRBV6-5 and TRBJ1-5; maybe TRBD1 (5 bases). Germline V gene sequence: CDR1 MNHEY, CDR2 SVGAGI. The CDR3 spans 13 residues. Between the trimmed V and J ends, which lost 4 bases and 5 bases, there was a span of 9 bases. The CDR3 spells CASSWGRHQPQHF. CDR3 nucleotide sequence: TGTGCCAGCAGTTGGGGCAGACATCAGCCCCAGCATTTT.

The chain has TRBV11-3 and TRBJ1-1; D call uncertain. V lost 1 base to trimming and J lost 6 bases, with 9 bases between them. The CDR3 is made up of 13 amino acids. Germline values: CDR1 SGHNT, CDR2 YENEEA. CDR3 in amino acids: CASSLGGGSEAFF. The CDR3 DNA reads as TGTGCCAGCAGCTTAGGAGGCGGGTCTGAAGCTTTCTTT. The full variable domain, with the rest looked up from reference TRBV11-3 and TRBJ1-1, is EAGVVQSPRYKIIEKKQPVAFWCNPISGHNTLYWYLQNLGQGPELLIRYENEEAVDDSQLPKDRFSAERLKGVDSTLKIQPAELGDSAVYLCASSLGGGSEAFFGQGTRLTVV.

This chain links TRBV28 with TRBJ1-5, with D unresolved. The CDR3 totals 13 residues. Germline CDR1 is MDHEN and CDR2 is SYDVKM. Between the trimmed V and J ends, which lost 6 bases and 6 bases, there was a span of 12 bases. CDR3 region: CASRRLGRQPQHF. CDR3 bases: TGTGCCAGCAGGCGGCTAGGGCGTCAGCCCCAGCATTTT.

The CDR3 here is CASRPHPSYYGYTF. The CDR3 DNA reads as TGTGCCAGCAGACCCCATCCCAGCTACTATGGCTACACCTTC. V and J are TRBV6-5 and TRBJ1-2, with no clear D. Trimming removed 6 bases at V and 3 bases at J, with 14 bases between. Germline CDR1 is MNHEY and CDR2 is SVGAGI. The CDR3 sequence is 14 residues long.

This clone was observed a handful of times. This sequence joins TRBV7-6 and TRBJ2-7; TRBD2 is a possible D gene (6 bases). This CDR3 has 14 residues. Between the trimmed V and J ends, which lost 3 bases and 4 bases, there was a span of 13 bases. Germline CDR1 is SGHVS and CDR2 is FNYEAQ. CDR3 residues: CASSFGGNPYEQYF. CDR3 coding DNA: TGTGCCAGCAGCTTTGGGGGGAACCCTTACGAGCAGTACTTC.

The CDR3 is CASSQAQTSGNLQYF. CDR3 DNA sequence: TGTGCCAGCAGCCAAGCTCAGACTAGCGGCAATCTGCAGTATTTT. The J gene is TRBJ2-3, the V gene TRBV5-4; TRBD2 agrees at 9 bases. Germline V CDR1 and CDR2: SGHNT, YYREEE (reference sequence). The CDR3 extends over 15 amino acids. With V trimmed by 4 bases and J by 11 bases, 14 bases remained unmatched.

There are a few counts of this clone. The V and J genes are TRBV5-1 and TRBJ2-7; D not certain. Germline V CDR1 and CDR2: SGHRS, YFSETQ. V gave up 3 bases and J gave up 2 bases, with 12 bases separating them. The CDR3 runs 14 residues. This CDR3 is CASSSPGRTYEQYF. The CDR3 DNA sequence: TGCGCCAGCAGCTCACCCGGCAGGACCTACGAGCAGTACTTC. Filled out from reference TRBV5-1 and TRBJ2-7, the complete variable domain reads KAGVTQTPRYLIKTRGQQVTLSCSPISGHRSVSWYQQTPGQGLQFLFEYFSETQRNKGNFPGRFSGRQFSNSRSEMNVSTLELGDSALYLCASSSPGRTYEQYFGPGTRLTVT.

The count of this clone is one. V is TRBV5-1 and J is TRBJ1-6, with 7 positions matching TRBD1. Unmatched junction bases numbered 0, after V lost 1 base and J lost 5 bases. This CDR3 contains 14 residues. CDR1 and CDR2 (germline): SGHRS, YFSETQ. For the CDR3, the DNA is TGCGCCAGCAGCTTGACAGGGGATAATTCACCCCTCCACTTT. Amino acid sequence: CASSLTGDNSPLHF.

This clone has more than one count but fewer than ten. This rearrangement joins TRBV23-1 to TRBJ2-7; the D is unclear. TRBV23-1 is classed as an ORF, of uncertain function. Trimming took off 6 bases at V and 0 bases at J, with 9 bases between the two ends. This CDR3 comprises 13 residues. In nucleotides, the CDR3 is TGCGCCAGCAGCCCGCCTAGCTCCTACGAGCAGTACTTC. It is translated as CASSPPSSYEQYF.

The chain is built from TRBV28 and TRBJ1-2; the D gene is possibly TRBD1 (5 bases). This CDR3 has 16 residues. Germline assignment: CDR1 MDHEN and CDR2 SYDVKM. The V and J ends lost 10 bases and 2 bases respectively, with 23 bases between them. The CDR3 reads CATHPPLAGRNYGYTF. CDR3 bases: TGTGCCACCCACCCCCCTCTGGCAGGGCGGAACTATGGCTACACCTTC.

The chain is built from TRBV7-3 and TRBJ2-6; TRBD1 might be the D (6 bases). The germline CDR1 and CDR2 sequences are SGHTA and FQGTGA. The CDR3 spans 17 residues. V dropped 5 bases and J dropped 0 bases, with 14 bases sitting between them. The CDR3 DNA reads as TGTGCCAGCAGCCCCCGGGACACCCTCTCTGGGGCCAACGTCCTGACTTTC. Translating it yields CASSPRDTLSGANVLTF. The complete variable domain, with remaining parts taken from reference TRBV7-3 and TRBJ2-6, reads GAGVSQTPSNKVTEKGKYVELRCDPISGHTALYWYRQSLGQGPEFLIYFQGTGAADDSGLPNDRFFAVRPEGSVSTLKIQRTERGDSAVYLCASSPRDTLSGANVLTFGAGSRLTVL.

The rearrangement uses TRBV28 and TRBJ1-1; TRBD1 matches at 8 bases. The CDR3 extends over 14 amino acids. Trimming took 2 bases from V and 1 from J; bases not matched to a gene: 0. Germline V gives CDR1 MDHEN, CDR2 SYDVKM. This CDR3 is CASSLTGGNTEAFF. The CDR3 bases are TGTGCCAGCAGTTTAACAGGGGGGAACACTGAAGCTTTCTTT. The whole variable domain, filled in from reference TRBV28 and TRBJ1-1, reads DVKVTQSSRYLVKRTGEKVFLECVQDMDHENMFWYRQDPGLGLRLIYFSYDVKMKEKGDIPEGYSVSREKKERFSLILESASTNQTSMYLCASSLTGGNTEAFFGQGTRLTVV.

This chain uses TRBV6-6 with TRBJ1-5, with 8 bases identical to TRBD1. Germline values: CDR1 MNHNY, CDR2 SVGAGI (reference sequence). CDR3 length: 13 amino acids. Trimming removed 5 bases from V and 6 bases from J; junction bases left unmatched: 3. CDR3 sequence: CASSQGARQPQHF. CDR3 sequence (DNA): TGTGCCAGCAGTCAGGGGGCGCGTCAGCCCCAGCATTTT.

Here the CDR3 DNA reads TGTGCCAGCAGAGACAGGGACATAAGCAATCAGCCCCAGCATTTT. Its protein product is CASRDRDISNQPQHF. The V call is TRBV6-5, the J call TRBJ1-5, with 7 bases fitting TRBD1. The CDR3 covers 15 residues. Germline lookup yields CDR1 MNHEY and CDR2 SVGAGI. With 6 bases clipped from V and 1 base from J, the junction kept 6 bases outside the gene matches.

This clone was seen a handful of times. The chain employs TRBV9 and TRBJ2-7, with unresolved D. V dropped 0 bases and J dropped 3 bases, with 13 bases sitting between them. The germline gives CDR1 SGDLS, CDR2 YYNGEE. The CDR3 extends over 15 amino acids. CDR3 protein: CASSVAALPVYEQYF. CDR3 coding DNA: TGTGCCAGCAGCGTAGCCGCCCTTCCCGTCTACGAGCAGTACTTC.

There are a few counts of this clone. The V call is TRBV13, the J call TRBJ2-7, with a weak D call TRBD2 (6 bases). CDR1 PRHDT and CDR2 FYEKMQ come from the germline V gene (reference sequence). The CDR3 runs to 13 residues. Trimming took 3 bases from V and 4 from J, leaving 10 bases between them. CDR3 sequence: CASSFGGAYEQYF. For the CDR3, the DNA is TGTGCCAGCAGCTTTGGAGGGGCATACGAGCAGTACTTC.

This clone came up a few times. This chain connects TRBV28 to TRBJ1-3; D remains unclear. This CDR3 comprises 14 residues. V lost 2 bases to trimming and J lost 4 bases, with 9 bases between them. CDR1 is MDHEN, CDR2 SYDVKM, per germline. The DNA of the CDR3 is TGTGCCAGCAGTTTAACTGGGTCGGGAAACACCATATATTTT. Protein: CASSLTGSGNTIYF.

This chain connects TRBV28 to TRBJ2-7; D tentatively reads TRBD1 or TRBD2 (6 bases each). V was trimmed by 3 bases and J by 0 bases, leaving 12 bases between them. The germline V gene encodes CDR1 MDHEN and CDR2 SYDVKM. The CDR3 extends over 15 amino acids. The CDR3 DNA reads as TGTGCCAGCAGTTTGGGGGGCCCTATCTCCTACGAGCAGTACTTC. It is translated as CASSLGGPISYEQYF.

This clone has more than one count but fewer than ten. The chain joins TRBV4-1 to TRBJ2-7; D may match TRBD1 or TRBD2 (6 bases each). The CDR3 runs 13 residues. In germline, CDR1 is MGHRA, CDR2 YSYEKL. Trimming pared 4 bases from V and 5 bases from J, leaving 12 bases between. Here the CDR3 DNA reads TGCGCCAGCAGCCCGCCGGGGGCGGACGAGCAGTACTTC. It yields the protein CASSPPGADEQYF.

This clone was counted a few times. V and J are TRBV7-3 and TRBJ1-1; no firm D call. CDR3 size: 12 residues. Germline values: CDR1 SGHTA, CDR2 FQGTGA. Trimming took 1 base from V and 8 from J, leaving 8 bases between them. CDR3 bases: TGTGCCAGCAGCTTAATTCCGACAGAAGCTTTCTTT. As protein: CASSLIPTEAFF.

This clone was observed a few times. The J gene is TRBJ2-6, the V gene TRBV4-1, with TRBD2 as a possible D gene (5 bases). In germline, CDR1 is MGHRA, CDR2 YSYEKL. The V end lost 4 bases, the J end lost 3 bases, and 19 bases lay between the germline ends. The CDR3 totals 18 residues. The CDR3 nucleotides are TGCGCCAGCAGCCCTCATGGCCGGGGTCCATTTGGGGCCAACGTCCTGACTTTC. Protein: CASSPHGRGPFGANVLTF.

The genes are TRBV27 and TRBJ2-7, with 8 bases identical to TRBD2. The trim removed 3 bases at V and 3 bases at J, leaving 4 bases unmatched. Germline CDR1 and CDR2: MNHEY and SMNVEV (reference sequence). This CDR3 contains 14 residues. In DNA, the CDR3 is TGTGCCAGCAGTTTGTCGGGGGGGGGCTACGAGCAGTACTTC. Protein: CASSLSGGGYEQYF.

This clone is termed large. The chain has TRBV2 and TRBJ2-3; the match to TRBD2 covers 8 bases. Germline CDR1 and CDR2: SNHLY and FYNNEI. The CDR3 contains 17 residues. V shed 8 bases and J 0 bases; nucleotides not matched to a gene: 13. The CDR3 DNA sequence: TGTGCCAGCTTTGGGGATCCACTAGCGGCGAGCACAGATACGCAGTATTTT. Amino acids: CASFGDPLAASTDTQYF. Full variable domain (remainder filled in from reference TRBV2 and TRBJ2-3): EPEVTQTPSHQVTQMGQEVILRCVPISNHLYFYWYRQILGQKVEFLVSFYNNEISEKSEIFDDQFSVERPDGSNFTLKIRSTKLEDSAMYFCASFGDPLAASTDTQYFGPGTRLTVL.

This chain uses TRBV4-2 with TRBJ2-3, with 12 nucleotides matching TRBD2. The CDR3 consists of 16 residues. Trimming took 4 bases from V and 2 from J; bases not matched to a gene: 4. The germline gives CDR1 LGHNA, CDR2 YNFKEQ. CDR3 nucleotides: TGTGCCAGCAGCCCGACTAGCGGGGGCTCCACAGATACGCAGTATTTT. Translating gives CASSPTSGGSTDTQYF.

J is TRBJ2-5 and V is TRBV30; a weak D match, TRBD2 (5 bases). CDR1 GTSNPN and CDR2 SVGIG come from the germline V gene (reference sequence). This CDR3 is 15 amino acids long. The V end lost 4 bases, the J end lost 1 base, and 16 bases lay between the germline ends. The CDR3 spells CAWTPGSSSQETQYF. Here the CDR3 DNA reads TGTGCCTGGACCCCGGGATCTAGCAGCCAAGAGACCCAGTACTTC.